The clone carrying this T cell receptor beta chain appeared a single time. Its specificity is not known. The CDR3 extends over 16 amino acids. CDR1 SEHNR and CDR2 FQNEAQ come from the germline V gene (reference sequence). V was clipped by 2 bases and J by 0 bases, with 11 bases between them. Primers included in the PCR were 60 Vbeta and 13 Jbeta primers. Sequencing used immunoSEQ multiplex PCR; TCRdb keeps in-frame clones, though not all of them. The sample holds around 150,000 clones, 75% to 90% seen once. The data were obtained in a study of cytomegalovirus exposure and HLA in healthy donors. Study-level results: TRBV6-2, TRBV6-3 and some other V segments were excluded as indistinguishable. A later analysis reportedly found that, within productive TCRs, an Asian-associated ancestry cluster had fewer N-insertions than the mean observed across the roughly 670 donors.

The sequencing sample was made of PBMCs. The rearrangement links TRBV7-9 to TRBJ2-1, with D unclear. The receptor's source is a man in his forties or fifties in good health and CMV-seropositive. The CDR3 nucleotides are TGTGCCAGCAGCTTATCTCTAGGCTACTCCTACAATGAGCAGTTCTTC. This encodes CASSLSLGYSYNEQFF.